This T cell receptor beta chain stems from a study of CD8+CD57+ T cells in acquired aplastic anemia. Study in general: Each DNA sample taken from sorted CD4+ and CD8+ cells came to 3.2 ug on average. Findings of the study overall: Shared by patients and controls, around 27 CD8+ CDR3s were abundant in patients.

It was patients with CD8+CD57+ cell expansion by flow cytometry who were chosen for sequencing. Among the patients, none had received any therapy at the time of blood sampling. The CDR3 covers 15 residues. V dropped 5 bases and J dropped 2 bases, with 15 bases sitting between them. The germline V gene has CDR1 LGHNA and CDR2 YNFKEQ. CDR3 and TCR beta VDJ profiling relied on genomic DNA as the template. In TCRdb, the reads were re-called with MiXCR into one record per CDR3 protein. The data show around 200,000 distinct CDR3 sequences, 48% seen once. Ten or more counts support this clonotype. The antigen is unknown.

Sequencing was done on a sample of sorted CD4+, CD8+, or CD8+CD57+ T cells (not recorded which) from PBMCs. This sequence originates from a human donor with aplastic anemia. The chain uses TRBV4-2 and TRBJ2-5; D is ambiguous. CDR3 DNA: TGTGCCAGCAGCTTAAGTGACCAGGTACAAGAGACCCAGTACTTC. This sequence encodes CASSLSDQVQETQYF.